Sequencing of this TCR beta chain was carried out in a study of blood T cell repertoires in COVID-19. Study information: COVID-19 samples collected from the United States, Italy and Spain covered acute and convalescent phases. The cDNA or gDNA used as material had been derived from T cells, B-cell-depleted T cells, or PBMCs.

The CDR3 contains 12 residues. V was cut by 6 bases and J by 1 base, with 3 bases left in between. Authors' data handling: Amplification with reference gene primers provided the estimates of nucleated cell counts. Data came from immunoSEQ multiplex PCR; TCRdb stores just in-frame clones and leaves some out. For V, J and clone size, that table is used; D and trimming come from the DNA. This table has some 220,000 clones, roughly 80% appearing once. The V call is TRBV12-3 or TRBV12-4, the J call TRBJ1-4; no clear D. This TCR was recovered from a woman in her sixties or seventies with acute or convalescent COVID-19. What was sequenced was peripheral blood. CDR3 DNA sequence: TGTGCCAGCAGACAAACTAATGAAAAACTGTTTTTT. It is translated as CASRQTNEKLFF.